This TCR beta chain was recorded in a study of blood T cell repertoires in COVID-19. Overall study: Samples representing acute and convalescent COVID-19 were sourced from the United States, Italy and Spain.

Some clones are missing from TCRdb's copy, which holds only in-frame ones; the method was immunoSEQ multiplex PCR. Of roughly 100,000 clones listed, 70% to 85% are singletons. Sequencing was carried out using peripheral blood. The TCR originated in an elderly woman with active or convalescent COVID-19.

CDR3 nucleotide sequence: TGTGCCAGCAGCTTGGGCGAGGGGGACGAGCAGTACTTC. Translation: CASSLGEGDEQYF. This chain uses TRBV5-8 with TRBJ2-7; a possible D gene is TRBD1 (6 bases). V lost 0 bases to trimming and J lost 5 bases, with 9 bases between them. The CDR3 has 13 residues. Per the germline V gene, CDR1 is SGHTS and CDR2 is YDEGEE. Full variable domain (missing parts from reference TRBV5-8 and TRBJ2-7): EAGVTQSPTHLIKTRGQQATLRCSPISGHTSVYWYQQALGLGLQFLLWYDEGEERNRGNFPPRFSGRQFPNYSSELNVNALELEDSALYLCASSLGEGDEQYFGPGTRLTVT.